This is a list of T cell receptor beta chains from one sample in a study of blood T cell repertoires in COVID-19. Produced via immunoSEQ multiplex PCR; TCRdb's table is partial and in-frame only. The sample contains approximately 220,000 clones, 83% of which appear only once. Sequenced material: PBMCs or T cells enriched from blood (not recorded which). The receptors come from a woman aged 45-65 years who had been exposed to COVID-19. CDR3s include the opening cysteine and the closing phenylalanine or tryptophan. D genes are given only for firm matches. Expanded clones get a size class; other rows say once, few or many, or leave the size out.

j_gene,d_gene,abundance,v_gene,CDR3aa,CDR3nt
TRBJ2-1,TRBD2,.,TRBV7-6,CASSPSGGAYHEQFF,TGTGCCAGCAGCCCTAGCGGGGGGGCTTACCATGAGCAGTTCTTC
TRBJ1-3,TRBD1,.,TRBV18,CASSLDRVPGNTIYF,TGTGCCAGCTCACTGGACAGGGTCCCTGGAAACACCATATATTTT
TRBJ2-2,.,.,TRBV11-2,CASSRLRRGTAAAGELFF,TGTGCCAGCAGCCGCCTACGTCGCGGGACAGCAGCCGCCGGGGAGCTGTTTTTT
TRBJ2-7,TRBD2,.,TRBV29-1,CSVTTGLAGDEQYF,TGCAGCGTTACGACCGGACTAGCGGGGGACGAGCAGTACTTC
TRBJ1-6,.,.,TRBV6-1,CASSEAGGPSLPWHSPLHF,TGTGCCAGCAGTGAAGCAGGCGGGCCCTCTCTCCCTTGGCATTCACCCCTCCACTTT
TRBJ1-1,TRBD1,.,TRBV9,CASSVGGTEGRNTEAFF,TGTGCCAGCAGCGTAGGTGGGACAGAAGGTAGGAACACTGAAGCTTTCTTT
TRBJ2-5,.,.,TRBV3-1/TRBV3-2,CASSEELQVLMGGGWETQYF,TGTGCCAGCAGCGAAGAACTGCAGGTCCTCATGGGGGGGGGCTGGGAGACCCAGTACTTC
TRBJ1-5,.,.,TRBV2,CASSYSEGIYQPQHF,TGTGCCAGCAGCTACTCAGAGGGCATTTATCAGCCCCAGCATTTT
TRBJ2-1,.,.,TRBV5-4,CASSFSTKNEQFF,TGTGCCAGCAGCTTCTCCACTAAGAATGAGCAGTTCTTC
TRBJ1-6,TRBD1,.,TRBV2,CASDRDMSNSPLHF,TGTGCCAGTGACAGGGACATGAGTAATTCACCCCTCCACTTT
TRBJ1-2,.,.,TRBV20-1,CSASPQQTNGYTF,TGCAGTGCTAGTCCGCAGCAAACTAATGGCTACACCTTC
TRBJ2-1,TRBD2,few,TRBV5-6,CASSSSGASNEQFF,TGTGCCAGCAGCTCCAGCGGGGCGTCCAATGAGCAGTTCTTC
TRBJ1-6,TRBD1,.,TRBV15,CATSPEGQGVSPLHF,TGTGCCACCAGCCCAGAGGGACAGGGGGTTTCACCCCTCCACTTT
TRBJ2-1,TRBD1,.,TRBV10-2,CASSRDRGYNEQFF,TGCGCCAGCAGTCGGGACAGGGGCTACAATGAGCAGTTCTTC
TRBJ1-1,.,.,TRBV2,CASRTQEGRAFF,TGTGCCAGCAGAACCCAGGAGGGACGAGCTTTCTTT
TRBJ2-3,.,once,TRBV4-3,CASSQDGGGVGDTQYF,TGCGCCAGCAGCCAAGATGGTGGCGGGGTGGGAGATACGCAGTATTTT
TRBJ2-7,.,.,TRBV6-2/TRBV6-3,CASSYGPGTNEQYF,TGTGCCAGCAGTTACGGCCCAGGGACAAACGAGCAGTACTTC
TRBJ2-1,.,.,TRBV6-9,CASSLECDEQFF,TGTGCCAGCAGTTTGGAGTGTGATGAGCAGTTCTTC